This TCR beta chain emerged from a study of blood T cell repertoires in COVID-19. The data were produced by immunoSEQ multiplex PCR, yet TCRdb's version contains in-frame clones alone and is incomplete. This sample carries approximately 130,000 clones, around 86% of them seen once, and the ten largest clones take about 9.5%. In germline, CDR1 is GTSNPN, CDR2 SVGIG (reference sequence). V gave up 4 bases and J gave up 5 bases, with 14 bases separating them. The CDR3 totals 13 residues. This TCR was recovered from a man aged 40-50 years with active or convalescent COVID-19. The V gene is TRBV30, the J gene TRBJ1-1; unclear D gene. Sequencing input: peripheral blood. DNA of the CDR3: TGTGCCTGGAAGATGATGGAGGGAACTGAAGCTTTCTTT. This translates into CAWKMMEGTEAFF.